This T cell receptor (beta chain) originates from a study of blood T cells in healthy people across ages. V was trimmed by 7 bases and J by 6 bases, leaving 16 bases between them. Germline V gene data show CDR1 as MGHRA and CDR2 as YSYEKL. The CDR3 is 13 residues long. PCR was performed a second time for about 6 to 12 cycles using a sample-barcoded 5' primer and a J-beta primer mix. TCRdb processed the 5' RACE reads anew with MiXCR; each CDR3 protein has one entry. The repertoire holds approximately 1.5 million distinct CDR3 sequences, with about 35% as singletons. Regarding the study as a whole: What prevented conclusive comparison of naive and antigen-experienced cells was that PBMCs were unsorted. Changes in expanded clonotypes were possibly confounded, as the CMV status of donors was unknown. Observed TCR beta diversity per million T cells went down as age went up. This fall followed a roughly linear course with age.

As to this clonotype: Antigen specificity is unknown. This may arise from a read error, as a much more abundant clone is one base away.

The sample taken for sequencing was blood. The TCR originated in a woman younger than 45 in good health. V is TRBV4-1 and J is TRBJ2-7; either TRBD1 or TRBD2 may supply D (5 bases each). CDR3 residues: CASTPGQGGEQYF. CDR3 bases: TGCGCCAGCACCCCGGGGCAGGGTGGCGAGCAGTACTTC.